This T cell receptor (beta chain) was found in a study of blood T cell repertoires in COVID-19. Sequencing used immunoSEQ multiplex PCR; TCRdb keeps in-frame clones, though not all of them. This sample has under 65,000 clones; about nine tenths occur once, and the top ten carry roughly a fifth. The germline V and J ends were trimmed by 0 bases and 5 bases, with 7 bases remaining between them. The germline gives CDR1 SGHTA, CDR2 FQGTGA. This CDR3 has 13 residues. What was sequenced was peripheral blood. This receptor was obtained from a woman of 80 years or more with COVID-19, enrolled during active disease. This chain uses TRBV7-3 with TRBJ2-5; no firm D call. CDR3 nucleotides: TGTGCCAGCAGCTTAACTAGCCTCGAGACCCAGTACTTC. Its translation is CASSLTSLETQYF.